This T cell receptor (beta chain) was captured by sequencing in a study of blood T cell repertoires in COVID-19. Study information: COVID-19 samples, acute and convalescent, were from the United States, Italy and Spain.

The CDR3 length is 15 residues. Trimming cost V 4 bases and J 5 bases; bases outside gene matches: 10. Germline CDR1 SGHNT, CDR2 YYREEE (reference sequence). Original analysis: By means of reference gene primer amplification, nucleated cell counts were estimated. Data came from immunoSEQ multiplex PCR; TCRdb stores just in-frame clones and leaves some out. That table gives V, J and clone size, and the DNA gave D and trimming. The sample consists of around 99,000 clones, around 80% of them appearing once. This sequence joins TRBV5-4 and TRBJ2-5, with TRBD1 matching 8 bases. Sample: peripheral blood. This TCR was sampled from a man aged 65 to 85 with acute or convalescent COVID-19. The CDR3 sequence is CASSADRGQGETQYF. The CDR3 DNA is TGTGCCAGCAGCGCCGACAGGGGCCAGGGGGAGACCCAGTACTTC.